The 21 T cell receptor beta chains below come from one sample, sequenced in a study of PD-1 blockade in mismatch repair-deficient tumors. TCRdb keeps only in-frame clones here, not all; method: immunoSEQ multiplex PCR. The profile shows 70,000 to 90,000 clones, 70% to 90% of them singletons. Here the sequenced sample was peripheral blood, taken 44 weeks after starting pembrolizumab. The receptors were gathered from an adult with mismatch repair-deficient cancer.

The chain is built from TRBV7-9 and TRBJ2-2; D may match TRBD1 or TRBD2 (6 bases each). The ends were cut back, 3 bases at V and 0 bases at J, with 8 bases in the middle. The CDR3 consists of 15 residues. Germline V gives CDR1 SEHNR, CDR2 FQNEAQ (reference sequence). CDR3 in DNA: TGTGCCAGCAGCTTCGGGGGCTCGAACACCGGGGAGCTGTTTTTT. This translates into CASSFGGSNTGELFF.

In DNA form, the CDR3 reads TGTGCCAGCAGCTTTGGGTTGAAAGGCAATACGCAGTATTTT. Amino acid sequence: CASSFGLKGNTQYF. V and J are TRBV5-6 and TRBJ2-3; no firm D call. The V and J ends lost 2 bases and 7 bases respectively, with 14 bases between them. Looked up from germline, CDR1 is SGHDT and CDR2 is YYEEEE. CDR3 length equals 14 residues.

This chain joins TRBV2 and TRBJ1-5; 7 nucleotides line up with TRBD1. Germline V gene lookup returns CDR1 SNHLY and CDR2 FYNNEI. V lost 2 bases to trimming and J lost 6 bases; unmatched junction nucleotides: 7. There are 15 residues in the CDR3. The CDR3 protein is CASSESQGISQPQHF. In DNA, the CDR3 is TGTGCCAGCAGTGAATCACAGGGGATTAGTCAGCCCCAGCATTTT.

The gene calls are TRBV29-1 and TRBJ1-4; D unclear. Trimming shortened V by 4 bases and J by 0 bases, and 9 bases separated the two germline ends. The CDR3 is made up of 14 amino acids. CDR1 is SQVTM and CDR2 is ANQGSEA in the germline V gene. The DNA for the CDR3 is TGCAGCGTTGGAGACCGAACAACTAATGAAAAACTGTTTTTT. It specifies CSVGDRTTNEKLFF.

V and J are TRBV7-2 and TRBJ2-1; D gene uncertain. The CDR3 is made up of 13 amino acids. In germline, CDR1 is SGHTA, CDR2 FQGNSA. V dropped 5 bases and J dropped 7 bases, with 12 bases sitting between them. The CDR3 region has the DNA TGTGCCAGCAGCCCCCTAAACGAGAATGAGCAGTTCTTC. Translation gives CASSPLNENEQFF.

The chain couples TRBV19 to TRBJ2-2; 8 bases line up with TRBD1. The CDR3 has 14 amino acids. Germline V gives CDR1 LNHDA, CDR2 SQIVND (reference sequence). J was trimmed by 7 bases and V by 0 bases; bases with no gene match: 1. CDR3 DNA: TGTGCCAGTAGTATAGAACAGGGGGACGGGGAGCTGTTTTTT. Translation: CASSIEQGDGELFF.

The CDR3 DNA follows: TGTGCTAGTGGTCGGACTATCACCGGGGAGCTGTTTTTT. It specifies CASGRTITGELFF. The genes are TRBV12-5 and TRBJ2-2, with a possible D match to TRBD2 (6 bases). The V gene lost 5 bases and the J gene lost 4 bases, with 8 bases spanning the gap. The CDR3 is 13 amino acids. CDR1 and CDR2 (germline): LGHNT, FRNRAP. Filled out from reference TRBV12-5 and TRBJ2-2, the complete variable domain reads DARVTQTPRHKVTEMGQEVTMRCQPILGHNTVFWYRQTMMQGLELLAYFRNRAPLDDSGMPKDRFSAEMPDATLATLKIQPSEPRDSAVYFCASGRTITGELFFGEGSRLTVL.

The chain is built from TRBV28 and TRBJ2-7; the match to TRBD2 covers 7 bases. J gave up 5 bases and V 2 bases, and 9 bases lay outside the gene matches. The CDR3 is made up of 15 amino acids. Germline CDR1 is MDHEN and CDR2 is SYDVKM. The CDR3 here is CASSLPREIDHEQYF. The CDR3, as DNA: TGTGCCAGCAGTTTACCGCGGGAGATCGACCACGAGCAGTACTTC. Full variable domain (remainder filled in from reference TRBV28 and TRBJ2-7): DVKVTQSSRYLVKRTGEKVFLECVQDMDHENMFWYRQDPGLGLRLIYFSYDVKMKEKGDIPEGYSVSREKKERFSLILESASTNQTSMYLCASSLPREIDHEQYFGPGTRLTVT.

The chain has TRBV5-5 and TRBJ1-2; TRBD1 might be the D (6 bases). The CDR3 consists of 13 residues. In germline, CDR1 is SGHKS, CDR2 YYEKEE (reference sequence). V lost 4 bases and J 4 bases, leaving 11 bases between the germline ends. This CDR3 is CASSRLDSYGYTF. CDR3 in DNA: TGTGCCAGCAGCCGTCTGGACAGCTATGGCTACACCTTC.

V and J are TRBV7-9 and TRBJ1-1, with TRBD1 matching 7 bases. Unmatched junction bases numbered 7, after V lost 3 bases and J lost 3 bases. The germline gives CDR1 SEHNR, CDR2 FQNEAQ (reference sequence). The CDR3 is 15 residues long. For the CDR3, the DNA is TGTGCCAGCAGCTTGGAGGGGGCGCTTGACACTGAAGCTTTCTTT. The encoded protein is CASSLEGALDTEAFF.

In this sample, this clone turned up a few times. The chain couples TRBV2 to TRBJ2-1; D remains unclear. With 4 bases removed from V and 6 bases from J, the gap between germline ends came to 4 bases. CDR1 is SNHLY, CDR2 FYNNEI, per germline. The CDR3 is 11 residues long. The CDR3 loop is CASSVGNEQFF. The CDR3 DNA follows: TGTGCCAGCAGTGTTGGCAATGAGCAGTTCTTC. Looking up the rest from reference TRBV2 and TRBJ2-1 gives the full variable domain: EPEVTQTPSHQVTQMGQEVILRCVPISNHLYFYWYRQILGQKVEFLVSFYNNEISEKSEIFDDQFSVERPDGSNFTLKIRSTKLEDSAMYFCASSVGNEQFFGPGTRLTVL.

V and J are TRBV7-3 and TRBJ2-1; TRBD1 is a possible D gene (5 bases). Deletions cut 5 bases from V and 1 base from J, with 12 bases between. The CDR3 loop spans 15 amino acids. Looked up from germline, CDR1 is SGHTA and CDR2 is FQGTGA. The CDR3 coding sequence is TGTGCCAGCAGCGTTCAGGGTCAGTCCTACAATGAGCAGTTCTTC. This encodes CASSVQGQSYNEQFF.

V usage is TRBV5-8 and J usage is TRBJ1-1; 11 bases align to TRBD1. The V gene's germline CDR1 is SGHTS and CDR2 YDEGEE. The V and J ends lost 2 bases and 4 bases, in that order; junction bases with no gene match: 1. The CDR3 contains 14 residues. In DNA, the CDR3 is TGTGCCAGCAGCTTTGGGACAGGGGGCACTGAAGCTTTCTTT. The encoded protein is CASSFGTGGTEAFF. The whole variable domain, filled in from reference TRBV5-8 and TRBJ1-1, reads EAGVTQSPTHLIKTRGQQATLRCSPISGHTSVYWYQQALGLGLQFLLWYDEGEERNRGNFPPRFSGRQFPNYSSELNVNALELEDSALYLCASSFGTGGTEAFFGQGTRLTVV.

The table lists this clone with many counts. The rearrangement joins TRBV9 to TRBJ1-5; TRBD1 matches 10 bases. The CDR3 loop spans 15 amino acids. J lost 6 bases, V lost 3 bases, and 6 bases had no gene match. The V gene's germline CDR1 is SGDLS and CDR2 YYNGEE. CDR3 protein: CASSAGQGLGQPQHF. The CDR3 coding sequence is TGTGCCAGCAGCGCGGGACAGGGGCTTGGTCAGCCCCAGCATTTT.

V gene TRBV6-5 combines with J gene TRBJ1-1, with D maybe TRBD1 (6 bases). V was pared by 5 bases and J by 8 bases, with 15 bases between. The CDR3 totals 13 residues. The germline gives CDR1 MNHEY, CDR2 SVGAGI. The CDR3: CASSQTSQGEAFF. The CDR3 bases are TGTGCCAGCAGTCAAACTTCTCAGGGGGAAGCTTTCTTT.

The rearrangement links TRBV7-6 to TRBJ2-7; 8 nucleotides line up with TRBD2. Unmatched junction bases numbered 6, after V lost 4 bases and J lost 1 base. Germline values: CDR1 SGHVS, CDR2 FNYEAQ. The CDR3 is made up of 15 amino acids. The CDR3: CASSSSGSGSYEQYF. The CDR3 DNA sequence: TGTGCCAGCAGCTCCAGCGGGAGTGGGTCCTACGAGCAGTACTTC.

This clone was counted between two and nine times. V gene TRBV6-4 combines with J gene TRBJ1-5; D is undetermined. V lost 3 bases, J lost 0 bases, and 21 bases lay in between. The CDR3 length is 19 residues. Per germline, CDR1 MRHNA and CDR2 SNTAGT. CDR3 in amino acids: CASSEWESPETYSNQPQHF. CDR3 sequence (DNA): TGTGCCAGCAGTGAATGGGAATCCCCCGAAACTTATAGCAATCAGCCCCAGCATTTT.

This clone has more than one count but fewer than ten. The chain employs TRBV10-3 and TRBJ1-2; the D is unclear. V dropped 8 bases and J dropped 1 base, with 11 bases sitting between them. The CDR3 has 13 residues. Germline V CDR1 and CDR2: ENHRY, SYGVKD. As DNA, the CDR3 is TGTGCCATCGCAGGTCGGGGTAACTATGGCTACACCTTC. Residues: CAIAGRGNYGYTF.

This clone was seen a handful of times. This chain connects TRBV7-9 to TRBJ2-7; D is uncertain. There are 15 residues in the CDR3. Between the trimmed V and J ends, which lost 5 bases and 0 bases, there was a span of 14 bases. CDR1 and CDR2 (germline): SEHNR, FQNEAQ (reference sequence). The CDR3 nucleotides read TGTGCCAGCAGCCAGGCTTTGGGGTTCTCCTACGAGCAGTACTTC. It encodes CASSQALGFSYEQYF.

CDR3 sequence reads: CASSLELAGGGDQETQYF. CDR3 coding DNA: TGTGCCAGCAGCTTAGAGCTAGCGGGAGGGGGGGACCAAGAGACCCAGTACTTC. V is TRBV7-2 and J is TRBJ2-5; 12 bases agree with TRBD2. The CDR3 spans 18 residues. The germline CDR1 and CDR2 sequences are SGHTA and FQGNSA. The V segment lost 1 base and the J segment 0 bases; nucleotides outside the gene matches: 6.

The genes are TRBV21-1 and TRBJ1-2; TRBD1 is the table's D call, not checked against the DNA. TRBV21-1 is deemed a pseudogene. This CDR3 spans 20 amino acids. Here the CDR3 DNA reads TGTGCCAGCAGCAAAGCATTCAGGGGACAGGGGAATATAGCTAACTATGGCTACACCTTC. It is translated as CASSKAFRGQGNIANYGYTF.